The clone carrying this TCR beta chain appeared a few times. Its specificity is unknown. The germline V gene has CDR1 SGHRS and CDR2 YFSETQ. CDR3 length: 17 amino acids. V trimming: 3 bases; J trimming: 0 bases; junction bases outside the gene matches: 9. This entry is derived from a study of cytomegalovirus exposure and HLA in healthy donors. The PCR made use of 60 Vbeta and 13 Jbeta primers. Profiling relied on immunoSEQ multiplex PCR, and the TCRdb table lists in-frame clones only, not all of them. The sample yields 100,000 to 150,000 clones, about 8.5% seen once. Overall study results and limits: The availability of immune exposure information extended only to CMV serostatus. By HLA locus, TCR association rates varied in a later analysis, with DRB1 showing the most and HLA-C the fewest.

This clonotype was obtained from a man aged 40-50 years in good health and CMV-seronegative. J is TRBJ2-1 and V is TRBV5-1, with 7 bases fitting TRBD1. Sequencing was performed on PBMCs. This CDR3 reads CASSSIPGQSSYNEQFF. The CDR3 DNA reads as TGCGCCAGCAGCTCCATCCCGGGACAGAGCTCCTACAATGAGCAGTTCTTC.